The 9 T cell receptor beta chains below come from one sample, sequenced in a study of cytomegalovirus exposure and HLA in healthy donors. The repertoire was sequenced with immunoSEQ multiplex PCR; TCRdb's copy has only in-frame clones and lacks some. The sample records fewer than 200,000 clones, approximately 96% being singletons. Sample: PBMCs. All receptors come from a woman aged 18-29 years in good health and CMV-seronegative.

The chain couples TRBV27 to TRBJ1-1; no clear D gene. Trimming shortened V by 0 bases and J by 1 base, and 6 bases separated the two germline ends. The CDR3 is 14 amino acids. Germline CDR1 and CDR2: MNHEY and SMNVEV (reference sequence). In DNA, the CDR3 is TGTGCCAGCAGTTTATCGGCAGGGAACACTGAAGCTTTCTTT. Encoded protein: CASSLSAGNTEAFF.

The chain links TRBV4-1 to TRBJ2-2; 8 nucleotides line up with TRBD2. The V gene's germline CDR1 is MGHRA and CDR2 YSYEKL. V lost 2 bases, J lost 3 bases, and 5 bases stayed unmatched. This CDR3 region has 16 residues. CDR3 coding DNA: TGCGCCAGCAGCCAACGGGGGGGCATTTACACCGGGGAGCTGTTTTTT. Protein product: CASSQRGGIYTGELFF.

V is TRBV7-8 and J is TRBJ1-4, with TRBD1 matching over 7 bases. CDR3 length: 16 residues. J lost 5 bases, V lost 0 bases, and 6 bases had no gene match. The germline gives CDR1 SGHVS, CDR2 FQNEAQ. CDR3: CASSLAGQQVNEKLFF. The CDR3 coding sequence is TGTGCCAGCAGCTTAGCGGGACAGCAAGTCAATGAAAAACTGTTTTTT.

The V and J genes are TRBV10-3 and TRBJ1-2, with 8 bases fitting TRBD1. CDR1 is ENHRY, CDR2 SYGVKD, per germline. The CDR3 length is 16 residues. V lost 2 bases, J lost 6 bases, and 11 bases stayed unmatched. The CDR3 bases are TGTGCCATCAGTGAGATCAGGTTGGACAGGGCGGATGGCTACACCTTC. Residues: CAISEIRLDRADGYTF.

This clone was seen just once. V is TRBV7-9 and J is TRBJ1-2, with D unresolved. This CDR3 is built from 15 residues. Trimming removed 0 bases at V and 5 bases at J, with 13 bases between. Germline V gene data show CDR1 as SEHNR and CDR2 as FQNEAQ (reference sequence). CDR3 DNA sequence: TGTGCCAGCAGCTTAGCGAATCCAGGTTCTTATGGCTACACCTTC. It yields the protein CASSLANPGSYGYTF. Filled out from reference TRBV7-9 and TRBJ1-2, the complete variable domain reads DTGVSQNPRHKITKRGQNVTFRCDPISEHNRLYWYRQTLGQGPEFLTYFQNEAQLEKSRLLSDRFSAERPKGSFSTLEIQRTEQGDSAMYLCASSLANPGSYGYTFGSGTRLTVV.

The chain combines TRBV2 with TRBJ1-6; D gene unclear. CDR1 and CDR2 from the germline V gene are SNHLY and FYNNEI. The CDR3 contains 15 residues. V gave up 7 bases and J gave up 0 bases, with 10 bases separating them. This CDR3 is CASNLLSSYNSPLHF. CDR3 in DNA: TGTGCCAGCAATTTACTTAGCTCCTATAATTCACCCCTCCACTTT.

The gene calls are TRBV5-4 and TRBJ1-4; D is ambiguous. Germline-derived CDR1 and CDR2 are SGHNT and YYREEE (reference sequence). The ends were cut back, 0 bases at V and 8 bases at J, with 8 bases in the middle. This CDR3 is 13 amino acids long. CDR3 sequence (DNA): TGTGCCAGCAGCTTGGGTAGTACGGAAAAACTGTTTTTT. It is translated as CASSLGSTEKLFF.

The chain links TRBV7-2 to TRBJ2-2; perhaps TRBD1 as D (6 bases). This CDR3 comprises 17 residues. Trimming removed 0 bases from V and 1 base from J, with 12 bases in between. Per the germline V gene, CDR1 is SGHTA and CDR2 is FQGNSA. CDR3 DNA sequence: TGTGCCAGCAGCTTAGCGGGGGCTAGCTGGAACACCGGGGAGCTGTTTTTT. Translating gives CASSLAGASWNTGELFF.

This rearrangement joins TRBV19 to TRBJ1-1, with D maybe TRBD1 (5 bases). Germline V lookup: CDR1 LNHDA, CDR2 SQIVND (reference sequence). The V end was cut by 7 bases, the J end by 4 bases, with 19 bases between. The CDR3 covers 15 residues. As DNA, the CDR3 is TGTGCCAGTATCGCAAGGGGTAAAGTAGGCACTGAAGCTTTCTTT. Its protein product is CASIARGKVGTEAFF. Using reference TRBV19 and TRBJ1-1 for the parts outside the CDR3, the full variable domain is DGGITQSPKYLFRKEGQNVTLSCEQNLNHDAMYWYRQDPGQGLRLIYYSQIVNDFQKGDIAEGYSVSREKKESFPLTVTSAQKNPTAFYLCASIARGKVGTEAFFGQGTRLTVV.